This entry concerns a single T cell receptor (beta chain). This clonotype was found many times. Which antigen it targets is not known. No base qualities exist here, and no much larger clone lies one base off it. This sample was taken from a study of T cells in Graves' hyperthyroidism and ophthalmopathy (dated by TCRdb to about 2019). With respect to the entire study: Peripheral blood was collected at initial diagnosis, before any treatment. TCR V-J signatures able to tell the groups apart were searched for in a discovery cohort of around 95 patients, of whom more than 40 had Graves' ophthalmopathy and 55 to 65 had stable Graves' hyperthyroidism. Prospective prediction of ophthalmopathy was tested in an independent validation cohort of fewer than 20 hyperthyroidism patients and some 17 patients who later progressed to ophthalmopathy. The approximately 100 discovery patients were divided at random into training and test sets in a 7:3 ratio. The study also compared thyroid tissue and blood T-cell repertoires from 6 or 7 Graves' hyperthyroidism patients. Following sampling, methimazole starting at 30 mg daily was given to hyperthyroidism patients, and high-dose intravenous methylprednisolone was given to ophthalmopathy patients. According to the paper, TCR Vbeta CDR3 sequencing was carried out on 135 peripheral blood samples, which came from under 50 ophthalmopathy, 70 to 80 hyperthyroidism and about 17 progressor patients.

A patient counted as having stable Graves' hyperthyroidism if no progression to ophthalmopathy occurred over 18 months of follow-up. Hyperthyroidism patients were newly diagnosed, had a disease duration of under 2 months, and were aged 18 to 65 years. Exclusion was applied to patients with uncontrolled infections, other autoimmune diseases, pregnancy or lactation. Clinical symptoms, serum thyroxine and TRAb, thyroid ultrasound, and orbital computed tomography formed the basis for the diagnoses. PBMCs were separated from 10 ml of fresh peripheral blood using Ficoll-Paque density gradient centrifugation. Total RNA was extracted with Trizol reagent, and quality was checked on an Agilent 2100 Bioanalyzer. The V end gives up 5 bases and the J end 0 bases, leaving 7 bases in the junction not matched to a gene. Including the terminal cysteine and phenylalanine, the CDR3 comprises 16 residues. The only DNA kept is the CDR3, 48 bases in frame from the first base. Via the germline V gene, CDR1 is MDHEN and CDR2 SYDVKM.

The TCR beta CDR3 regions were amplified from the RNA transcripts. For the first round of RT-PCR on the TCR CDR3, the HTBI primer set was used together with the Qiagen OneStep RT-PCR kit. A second multiplex PCR round built the libraries, followed by size selection and purification. Sequencing of the libraries was done on an Illumina HiSeq2000 using paired-end 100 bp reads. On the authors' methods: SOAPnuke was used to process the raw data, with reads discarded if the reads contained adapters or uncalled bases, had a mean Phred below 15, or lacked an exact constant-primer or identifier match. High-quality paired reads were merged using COPE v1.2.5, and each unique nucleotide sequence was defined as a clonotype. MiTCR v1.1 was used to align the clonotypes against IMGT TRBV, TRBD and TRBJ reference segments. Only V-J combinations with frequency above 0.0001, covering roughly 99% of repertoires, were analysed. A TCS score was defined as the ratio between F50 (clonal expansion) and ExV (chaos), using BLOSUM62-based TCRdist between CDR3 peptides within each V-J. Welch's t-statistics and random forest reduced approximately 520 V-J features to 13, which were used in a naive Bayes classifier (R e1071). TCRdb cleaned the public reads at Q25 with fastp, built clones with MiXCR and kept in-frame beta chains. Rows are unified per CDR3 protein, each entry keeping the most common DNA and genes. The V and J calls reflect TCRdb's pipeline rather than the authors' work. The sample table records roughly 290,000 distinct CDR3 sequences; roughly 13% of these occur just once. Approximately 7.9% of the sample is held by the ten biggest clonotypes.

General study outcomes and caveats: Blood samples also contained most of the expanded thyroid clonotypes (frequency above 0.001), which suggests that blood repertoires may reflect thyroid immune responses. Ophthalmopathy was separated from stable hyperthyroidism by a 13 V-J signature model, with roughly 88% sensitivity and approximately 81% specificity obtained in cross-validation and 80%/75% obtained in testing. During validation, the model predicted progression to ophthalmopathy a median of around 7 months ahead of onset, with more than 55% sensitivity and almost 75% specificity. Sample size was not statistically predetermined, and blinding of investigators to group allocation was not performed.

The specimen sequenced was blood. The rearranged chain carries TRBV28 and TRBJ2-1; 7 bases in between match TRBD1. This TCR came from a woman aged 35 to 49 with Graves' hyperthyroidism. Read as DNA, the sequence is TGTGCCAGCAGTACCCCGACAGGGAGCTCCTACAATGAGCAGTTCTTC. It specifies CASSTPTGSSYNEQFF.